These 5 T cell receptor beta chains came from one sample sequenced in a study of cytomegalovirus exposure and HLA in healthy donors. Profiling relied on immunoSEQ multiplex PCR, and the TCRdb table lists in-frame clones only, not all of them. Of 190,000 or so clones in the sample, around 81% are singletons; the top ten hold 2.5% to 3%. Sequencing input: PBMCs. These receptors came from a woman in her late teens or twenties in good health and CMV-seropositive.

This rearrangement joins TRBV5-1 to TRBJ2-3; weak D call: TRBD1 (7 bases). The V and J ends lost 2 bases and 5 bases respectively, with 18 bases between them. The germline CDR1 and CDR2 sequences are SGHRS and YFSETQ. This CDR3 region has 16 residues. The CDR3 DNA reads as TGCGCCAGCAGCTTCAGGGGGTCGGGGGAGATAGATACGCAGTATTTT. Translated: CASSFRGSGEIDTQYF. Full variable domain (missing parts from reference TRBV5-1 and TRBJ2-3): KAGVTQTPRYLIKTRGQQVTLSCSPISGHRSVSWYQQTPGQGLQFLFEYFSETQRNKGNFPGRFSGRQFSNSRSEMNVSTLELGDSALYLCASSFRGSGEIDTQYFGPGTRLTVL.

This sequence joins TRBV7-6 and TRBJ2-7, with TRBD1 matching over 8 bases. Trimming at V came to 1 base and at J to 4 bases, leaving 6 bases not matched to a gene. The germline gives CDR1 SGHVS, CDR2 FNYEAQ. The CDR3 has 15 amino acids. The CDR3 nucleotides are TGTGCCAGCAGCTTAGACCGGGACAGGCCTTACGAGCAGTACTTC. Translated: CASSLDRDRPYEQYF.

V is TRBV5-6 and J is TRBJ2-1; 7 positions match TRBD2. From germline, CDR1 is SGHDT and CDR2 YYEEEE. The CDR3 length is 15 residues. V trimming: 1 base; J trimming: 5 bases; junction bases outside the gene matches: 6. CDR3 in DNA: TGTGCCAGCAGCTTGTGGAGTCGGGAGGACAATGAGCAGTTCTTC. Translated, it gives CASSLWSREDNEQFF.

CDR3 region: CASSKRPQGENTIYF. CDR3 bases: TGTGCCAGTAGTAAAAGGCCACAGGGAGAAAACACCATATATTTT. J is TRBJ1-3 and V is TRBV19, with D possibly being TRBD1 (6 bases). V dropped 4 bases and J dropped 6 bases, with 16 bases sitting between them. The CDR3 covers 15 residues. Germline CDR1 reads LNHDA; CDR2 reads SQIVND (reference sequence).

The rearrangement links TRBV6-6 to TRBJ2-7; weak D call: TRBD2 (6 bases). CDR3 length equals 13 residues. Per the germline V gene, CDR1 is MNHNY and CDR2 is SVGAGI (reference sequence). The V and J ends lost 0 bases and 5 bases respectively, with 8 bases between them. CDR3 DNA sequence: TGTGCCAGCAGTTACTCCGGGGGTCACGAGCAGTACTTC. Its translation: CASSYSGGHEQYF.